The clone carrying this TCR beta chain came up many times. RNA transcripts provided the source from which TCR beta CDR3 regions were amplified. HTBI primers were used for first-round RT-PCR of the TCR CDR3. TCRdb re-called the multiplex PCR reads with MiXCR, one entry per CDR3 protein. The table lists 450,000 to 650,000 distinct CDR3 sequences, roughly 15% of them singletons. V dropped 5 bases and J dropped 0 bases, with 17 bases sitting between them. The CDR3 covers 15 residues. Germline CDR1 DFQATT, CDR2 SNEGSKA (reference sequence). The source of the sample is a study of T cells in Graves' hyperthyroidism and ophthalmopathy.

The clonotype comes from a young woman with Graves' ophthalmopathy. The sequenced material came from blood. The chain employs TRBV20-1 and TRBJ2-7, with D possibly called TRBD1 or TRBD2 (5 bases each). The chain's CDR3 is CSAGGAPLSSYEQYF. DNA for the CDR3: TGCAGTGCTGGGGGAGCACCACTTAGCTCCTACGAGCAGTACTTC.